This T cell receptor beta chain was found in a study of blood T cells in healthy people across ages (dated by TCRdb to 2013 to 2016). In terms of the full investigation: In model experiments, template switching captured roughly one uniquely barcoded TCR beta cDNA molecule for every two T cells. Using deep sequencing normalized with unique cDNA molecular identifiers, the study measured how TCR beta repertoire diversity changes with age. Donors were grouped into four age groups: young (average 16 years), middle-aged (roughly 40), aged (62) and long-lived (less than 85). To avoid experimental bias, donors of different ages were distributed randomly across sequencing lanes. For two donors (one aged 18 to 30 and one aged 80 or older), the study analyzed two additional independent replicas of 1 million unique cDNA reads from the same blood draw.

Concerning this clonotype itself: Its target antigen remains unknown. No much larger clonotype is one base removed from it; base qualities were not supplied.

Study-wide findings and limitations: As age increased, observed TCR beta diversity per million T cells dropped in a roughly linear way, and a significant reduction was already evident by age 40. A strong correlation was found between observed TCR beta diversity and the percentage of naive T cells measured by flow cytometry. Since profiling was done on bulk unsorted PBMCs, naive and antigen-experienced compartments could not be conclusively compared. Total diversity estimates from one million sequenced T cells were considered lower bounds and underestimates. The CMV infection status of donors was not known, potentially confounding age-related changes in expanded clonotypes. Compared with the aged group, more naive CD4+ T cells, fewer expanded clones and increased TCR diversity were shown by the long-lived group, suggesting age selection.

The 40 or so donors, aged about 6 to 100 years, were systemically healthy Caucasian individuals from Russia. About 10 milliliters of peripheral blood were collected from each donor into EDTA-treated Vacutainer tubes. Ficoll-Paque density-gradient centrifugation was used to isolate PBMCs, with at least 7 million obtained per sample. Trizol reagent was used to extract total RNA from PBMCs, with at least 5.5 micrograms per sample. For every donor, an aliquot of PBMCs went through flow cytometry to measure the percentages of naive CD45RAhigh/CD27high T cells. The library was generated by 5' RACE. The listed sequencing device is Illumina HiSeq 2500. A second PCR of about 6 to 12 cycles was run with a J-beta primer mix and a sample-barcoded 5' primer. A unique molecular identifier was introduced onto each TCR beta cDNA molecule by a template-switch 5' adaptor carrying 12 random nucleotides. At least 2.5 million CDR3-containing paired-end reads were obtained from each sample. First-strand cDNA was synthesized from all RNA with the Mint cDNA synthesis kit, primed by a TRBC-specific oligonucleotide. Following uracil-DNA glycosylase treatment, all cDNA underwent a first 18-cycle PCR with the universal primers M1SS and BC2_uni_R. In the paper's pipeline: Normalization of each sample was performed by random selection of 1 million high-quality reads, each carrying a distinct molecular identifier. Reads with shared molecular identifiers were discarded instead of being binned into consensus sequences. MiTCR, with a Q25 quality threshold and the strictest error-elimination algorithm, was used for CDR3 identification, clonotype clustering and error correction. A nonparametric unseen species model with Euler transformation was used to estimate a lower bound on total TCR beta diversity. TCRdb reran the public reads through fastp at Q25 and MiXCR, keeping productive beta chains. Rows are combined by CDR3 protein, so each entry shows the most common genes and DNA. V and J calls and clone size were set by TCRdb, not the authors. A total of 1.5 million to 1.8 million distinct CDR3 sequences appear in this sample, 35% to 45% of them only once. Approximately 4.1% of the sample rests with the top ten.

The CDR3, cysteine through phenylalanine, is 14 amino acids long. Of all the DNA, just the CDR3 is kept, 42 bases in frame from base 1. The germline V gene supplies CDR1 MNHEY and CDR2 SVGAGI. Sequencing input: blood. This TCR was recovered from a woman between 18 and 29 years old in good health. Here the chain combines TRBV6-5 and TRBJ2-4; the D segment cannot be called with confidence. The J call may be mistaken, given a closer DNA end match to TRBJ2-7. The CDR3 here reads CASSYLKGSYEQYF. Here is the DNA: TGTGCCAGCAGTTACTTGAAGGGCTCCTACGAGCAGTACTTC.